The next 27 T cell receptor beta chains were all read from a single sample in a study of cytomegalovirus exposure and HLA in healthy donors (dated by TCRdb to the late 2010s). Library generation was performed with the immunoSEQ multiplex PCR assay. A mixture of 60 forward primers for TCR Vbeta segments and 13 reverse primers for TCR Jbeta segments was used in the multiplex PCR. TCRdb provides this immuneACCESS table in a form limited to in-frame rearrangements. Some clones are lacking; in checked studies, under half of them reflect an unresolved V gene, and why the rest are absent is not known. This sample lists over 150,000 clones; around 73% were detected once. The ten largest clonotypes hold approximately 3% of the sample. The material sequenced was PBMCs. Source of these receptors: a woman younger than 45 in good health and CMV-seronegative.

The V call is TRBV5-1, the J call TRBJ2-1; 8 bases match TRBD2. V lost 0 bases and J lost 2; bases outside the gene matches: 4. This CDR3 comprises 16 residues. CDR1 SGHRS and CDR2 YFSETQ come from the germline V gene. CDR3 DNA: TGCGCCAGCAGCTTGGGGGTCGGGGGGGCCTACAATGAGCAGTTCTTC. Residues: CASSLGVGGAYNEQFF.

V and J are TRBV4-1 and TRBJ1-1, with TRBD1 matching over 9 bases. The CDR3 totals 17 residues. Germline V gene sequence: CDR1 MGHRA, CDR2 YSYEKL. J lost 0 bases, V lost 4 bases, and 9 bases had no gene match. The chain's CDR3 is CASSPVPGQGMNTEAFF. DNA for the CDR3: TGCGCCAGCAGCCCCGTCCCGGGACAGGGAATGAACACTGAAGCTTTCTTT.

The CDR3: CAISEGAQAFF. Here the CDR3 DNA reads TGTGCCATCAGTGAAGGAGCACAAGCTTTCTTT. This chain uses TRBV10-3 with TRBJ1-1; D remains ambiguous. V was shortened by 3 bases and J by 9 bases, with 8 bases between the two germline ends. CDR1 and CDR2 (germline): ENHRY, SYGVKD. This CDR3 has 11 residues.

The chain has TRBV19 and TRBJ2-7; D not resolved. The CDR3 length is 11 residues. V shed 11 bases and J shed 6 bases, with 14 bases lying between them. The V gene's germline CDR1 is LNHDA and CDR2 SQIVND (reference sequence). CDR3 DNA sequence: TGTGCCGCGTCGACTGGTGGCGAGCAGTACTTC. Its translation: CAASTGGEQYF.

The sample holds one count of this clone. The chain links TRBV30 to TRBJ1-5; 11 nucleotides agree with TRBD1. The CDR3 consists of 15 residues. CDR1 is GTSNPN and CDR2 is SVGIG in the germline V gene (reference sequence). Losses at the gene ends were 3 bases for V and 5 bases for J; bases not matched to a gene: 6. The CDR3 sequence is CAWRGGTGGYQPQHF. DNA for the CDR3: TGTGCCTGGAGAGGGGGGACAGGGGGTTATCAGCCCCAGCATTTT.

The CDR3 loop is CSVVQRVNTEAFF. Written as DNA, the CDR3 is TGCAGCGTTGTTCAGAGGGTGAACACTGAAGCTTTCTTT. This chain joins TRBV29-1 and TRBJ1-1, with D hard to call. V lost 4 bases and J 0 bases, leaving 9 bases between the germline ends. CDR3 length: 13 residues. Germline V gives CDR1 SQVTM, CDR2 ANQGSEA.

The chain couples TRBV6-6 to TRBJ1-3; the D is unclear. The V end lost 2 bases, the J end lost 0 bases, and 8 bases lay between the germline ends. This CDR3 spans 15 amino acids. Germline V CDR1 and CDR2: MNHNY, SVGAGI (reference sequence). The CDR3 DNA reads TGTGCCAGCAGTTACGGCTCAAGCTCTGGAAACACCATATATTTT. This translates into CASSYGSSSGNTIYF.

The chain couples TRBV7-8 to TRBJ1-4, with 7 bases identical to TRBD1. The V gene end was trimmed by 8 bases and the J gene end by 0 bases; junction bases not matched to a gene: 18. The CDR3 totals 19 residues. In germline, CDR1 is SGHVS, CDR2 FQNEAQ. The CDR3 sequence: CASGGIQGPLVATNEKLFF. The CDR3 coding sequence is TGTGCCAGCGGGGGAATACAGGGGCCCCTAGTTGCAACTAATGAAAAACTGTTTTTT.

This clone was seen more than once but under ten times. The chain employs TRBV6-1 and TRBJ1-1; TRBD1 might be the D (5 bases). Trimming took off 4 bases at V and 1 base at J, with 10 bases between the two ends. Germline V gene lookup returns CDR1 MNHNS and CDR2 SASEGT. The length of the CDR3 is 14 residues. The CDR3 here is CASSVGGANTEAFF. The CDR3 nucleotides read TGTGCCAGCAGTGTAGGAGGGGCGAACACTGAAGCTTTCTTT.

The rearrangement links TRBV5-1 to TRBJ2-7, with D possibly being TRBD1 (6 bases). The germline gives CDR1 SGHRS, CDR2 YFSETQ. Trimming removed 0 bases at V and 6 bases at J, with 13 bases between. CDR3 length equals 14 residues. This CDR3 reads CASSLVGAPAEQYF. CDR3 DNA: TGCGCCAGCAGCTTGGTGGGGGCGCCGGCCGAGCAGTACTTC.

The V and J genes are TRBV5-1 and TRBJ2-5, with D possibly TRBD1 on 6 matching bases. CDR3 length: 14 residues. V lost 4 bases, J lost 7 bases, and 17 bases lay in between. Germline V gives CDR1 SGHRS, CDR2 YFSETQ. Here the CDR3 DNA reads TGCGCCAGCAGCGCGTCAGGGGCTGGGGGGACCCAGTACTTC. The encoded protein is CASSASGAGGTQYF.

This clone has only one observation. J is TRBJ2-2 and V is TRBV27; 11 bases are a match to TRBD1. V shed 6 bases and J 4 bases; nucleotides not matched to a gene: 7. Germline loops: CDR1 MNHEY, CDR2 SMNVEV (reference sequence). The CDR3 totals 16 residues. Here the CDR3 DNA reads TGTGCCAGCAGACATGGACAGGGGGCGACCACCGGGGAGCTGTTTTTT. Protein sequence: CASRHGQGATTGELFF.

The chain combines TRBV25-1 with TRBJ2-3, with D tentatively TRBD2 (5 bases). The CDR3 runs to 13 residues. The germline V gene has CDR1 MGHDK and CDR2 SYGVNS. The V end lost 1 base, the J end lost 5 bases, and 7 bases lay between the germline ends. The CDR3 here is CASSEFGVDTQYF. CDR3 in DNA: TGTGCCAGCAGTGAATTCGGGGTAGATACGCAGTATTTT. The entire variable domain, with the rest obtained from reference TRBV25-1 and TRBJ2-3, is as follows: EADIYQTPRYLVIGTGKKITLECSQTMGHDKMYWYQQDPGMELHLIHYSYGVNSTEKGDLSSESTVSRIRTEHFPLTLESARPSHTSQYLCASSEFGVDTQYFGPGTRLTVL.

The V gene is TRBV6-5, the J gene TRBJ2-3; 8 bases align to TRBD2. Trimming at V came to 7 bases and at J to 14 bases, leaving 8 bases not matched to a gene. Germline lookup yields CDR1 MNHEY and CDR2 SVGAGI. The CDR3 is made up of 11 amino acids. DNA of the CDR3: TGTGCCAGCACCGGGAGGGCAGGGCGGTATTTT. Translated, it gives CASTGRAGRYF.

The V gene is TRBV5-1, the J gene TRBJ2-3, with 11 positions matching TRBD2. The junction had 6 bases not matched to a gene; V was cut back by 1 base and J by 2 bases. The CDR3 totals 17 residues. Germline loops: CDR1 SGHRS, CDR2 YFSETQ. CDR3 nucleotide sequence: TGCGCCAGCAGCTTGACGATAGCGGGGGGGTACACAGATACGCAGTATTTT. This codes for CASSLTIAGGYTDTQYF.

V gene TRBV6-5 combines with J gene TRBJ1-3, with D unclear. The V end was cut by 5 bases, the J end by 1 base, with 9 bases between. The germline V gene encodes CDR1 MNHEY and CDR2 SVGAGI. The CDR3 is 14 amino acids. The CDR3 region has the DNA TGTGCCAGCAGTAAGCGGGGATCTGGAAACACCATATATTTT. Translated, it gives CASSKRGSGNTIYF.

J is TRBJ1-1 and V is TRBV7-9; D is uncertain. This CDR3 contains 14 residues. V dropped 3 bases and J dropped 5 bases, with 13 bases sitting between them. The germline V gene has CDR1 SEHNR and CDR2 FQNEAQ (reference sequence). CDR3 amino acids: CASSFLGVKTEAFF. In nucleotides, the CDR3 is TGTGCCAGCAGCTTCTTAGGAGTAAAAACTGAAGCTTTCTTT.

The chain links TRBV7-9 to TRBJ2-7; D call uncertain. The CDR3 has 13 residues. Germline assignment: CDR1 SEHNR and CDR2 FQNEAQ (reference sequence). Trimming took off 5 bases at V and 1 base at J, with 9 bases between the two ends. CDR3 coding DNA: TGTGCCAGCAGCCCGACTCCTTCCTACGAGCAGTACTTC. It translates to CASSPTPSYEQYF.

The J gene is TRBJ2-7, the V gene TRBV10-3; 8 nucleotides align to TRBD2. The junction had 9 bases not matched to a gene; V was cut back by 1 base and J by 4 bases. CDR1 ENHRY and CDR2 SYGVKD come from the germline V gene. CDR3 length: 16 residues. As DNA, the CDR3 is TGTGCCATCAGTGAGTTTACCGGGACTAGGCTTTACGAGCAGTACTTC. Translated, it gives CAISEFTGTRLYEQYF.

This clone was found a few times. With only one base between it and a far larger clone, this is likely a read error. The chain uses TRBV4-1 and TRBJ2-7; 9 bases agree with TRBD2. There are 17 residues in the CDR3. Looked up from germline, CDR1 is MGHRA and CDR2 is YSYEKL. V was pared by 0 bases and J by 6 bases, with 12 bases of the junction left unmatched. This CDR3 is CASSQDPGGSGGGEQYF. The CDR3 nucleotides are TGCGCCAGCAGCCAAGATCCGGGGGGTAGCGGGGGTGGCGAGCAGTACTTC.

The sample holds one count of this clone. The V gene is TRBV10-3, the J gene TRBJ2-1, with 14 bases matching TRBD2. The V gene end was trimmed by 6 bases and the J gene end by 6 bases; junction bases not matched to a gene: 7. The CDR3 sequence is 16 residues long. Germline-derived CDR1 and CDR2 are ENHRY and SYGVKD. The CDR3 sequence is CAIRRTSGRLSNEQFF. CDR3 coding DNA: TGTGCCATCAGGCGGACTAGCGGGAGGCTCAGCAATGAGCAGTTCTTC.

This chain uses TRBV30 with TRBJ2-1; TRBD2 matches 11 bases. The CDR3 is 14 amino acids. CDR1 is GTSNPN and CDR2 is SVGIG in the germline V gene (reference sequence). The J segment lost 7 bases and the V segment lost 6 bases, leaving 8 bases of the junction unmatched. Here the CDR3 DNA reads TGTGCCTGCCATACTAGCGGGAGTCGAAATGAGCAGTTCTTC. Its protein product is CACHTSGSRNEQFF.

V is TRBV10-1 and J is TRBJ2-5; 9 bases align to TRBD1. The junction had 4 bases not matched to a gene; V was cut back by 6 bases and J by 5 bases. Germline values: CDR1 WNHNN, CDR2 SYGVQD (reference sequence). There are 13 residues in the CDR3. CDR3 sequence (DNA): TGCGCCAGCAGCGCGACAGGGGGGGAGACCCAGTACTTC. This translates into CASSATGGETQYF.

The chain has TRBV15 and TRBJ2-7, with 7 positions matching TRBD1. J was trimmed by 3 bases and V by 2 bases; bases with no gene match: 13. This CDR3 spans 17 amino acids. The germline V gene encodes CDR1 LNHNV and CDR2 YYDKDF (reference sequence). The CDR3 DNA sequence: TGTGCCACCAGCAGATCCTCCCGGGACAGCCACTTCTACGAGCAGTACTTC. Encoded protein: CATSRSSRDSHFYEQYF.

The chain recombines TRBV5-6 with TRBJ2-5; D not resolved. The tail of the sequence fits TRBJ2-7 better, so the J call may be wrong. The CDR3 is made up of 13 amino acids. The germline gives CDR1 SGHDT, CDR2 YYEEEE. The CDR3: CASSLDGNYEQYF. The CDR3 DNA is TGTGCCAGCAGCTTGGACGGTAACTACGAGCAGTACTTC.

CDR3 DNA sequence: TGTGCCAGCTCACCACGTCTGGACAGGGTGTTTTCCGGAAACACCATATATTTT. As protein: CASSPRLDRVFSGNTIYF. The gene calls are TRBV18 and TRBJ1-3; 8 bases agree with TRBD1. Germline V gene data show CDR1 as KGHSH and CDR2 as LQKENI. The CDR3 spans 18 residues. V gave up 1 base and J gave up 4 bases; unmatched junction bases: 12.

The genes are TRBV18 and TRBJ2-3, with D possibly being TRBD2 (6 bases). CDR1 KGHSH and CDR2 LQKENI come from the germline V gene. Deletions cut 0 bases from V and 3 bases from J, with 16 bases between. This CDR3 has 17 amino acids. Here the CDR3 DNA reads TGTGCCAGCTCACCACCGTCGGCAGGCGGGACGACAGATACGCAGTATTTT. Protein sequence: CASSPPSAGGTTDTQYF.